This section outlines one TCR beta chain sequence together with its context. Original processing methods: Nucleated cell number was recorded as an estimate derived from reference gene primer amplification. Assay: immunoSEQ multiplex PCR; the TCRdb copy retains only in-frame clones and omits some. V, J and clone size reflect that table, while D and trimming were determined from the DNA. This sample has about 120,000 clones, with under 95% found just once. Germline V gives CDR1 SQVTM, CDR2 ANQGSEA. Trimming cost V 8 bases and J 5 bases, with 19 bases left between them. The CDR3 has 14 amino acids. The data were obtained in a study of blood T cell repertoires in COVID-19. Study information: Specimens from acute and convalescent COVID-19 originated in the United States, Italy and Spain. T cells, B-cell-depleted T cells, or PBMCs provided the cDNA or gDNA that served as material.

Sequencing was carried out using peripheral blood. The chain links TRBV29-1 to TRBJ2-1, with D perhaps matching TRBD2 (7 bases). This clonotype originated in a man between 50 and 59 years old with active COVID-19. CDR3 coding DNA: TGCAGCTCAACCGGGAAGGGGGGGAACAATGAGCAGTTCTTC. Residues: CSSTGKGGNNEQFF.